The present entry profiles one T cell receptor (beta chain) with its context. V was trimmed by 0 bases and J by 2 bases, leaving 13 bases between them. Germline values: CDR1 MGHRA, CDR2 YSYEKL. This CDR3 is built from 16 residues. This entry belongs to a study of T cell responses to AZD1222 COVID-19 vaccine. Study overall: Investigators merged groups given second doses at roughly 4 or roughly 12 weeks.

The repertoire was sequenced with immunoSEQ multiplex PCR; TCRdb's copy has only in-frame clones and lacks some. The data show 55,000 to 70,000 clones, about 80% seen once. The chain recombines TRBV4-1 with TRBJ1-1, with a tentative D call TRBD1 (5 bases). The origin of this receptor is an adult in good health. Sequencing used peripheral blood, obtained on day 0 of AZD1222 vaccination. For the CDR3, the DNA is TGCGCCAGCAGCCAAGATGGTCAGGGACCTAACACTGAAGCTTTCTTT. Translation gives CASSQDGQGPNTEAFF.